The next 27 T cell receptor beta chains were all read from a single sample in a study of memory CD4+ T cells and cytomegalovirus serostatus. Assay used: immunoSEQ multiplex PCR; TCRdb lists only in-frame clones, some missing. The sample records 85,000 to 100,000 clones, about 80% being singletons. The sort gate was single viable CD3+CD4+CD8-CD45RO+ cells for memory CD4+ T cells. Sample: memory CD4+ T cells from blood. These receptors all stem from an adult in good health and CMV-seropositive.

In its sample, this clone was seen a few times. This chain connects TRBV28 to TRBJ2-5; TRBD1 or TRBD2 may be the D gene (6 bases each). CDR3 length: 14 residues. Looked up from germline, CDR1 is MDHEN and CDR2 is SYDVKM. V lost 7 bases and J lost 6, with 18 bases in between. Here the CDR3 reads CASNSGGARQTQYF. The CDR3 DNA is TGTGCCAGCAACTCCGGGGGCGCAAGGCAGACCCAGTACTTC.

A few counts support this clone. V and J are TRBV7-3 and TRBJ2-7, with 7 bases identical to TRBD1. Germline CDR1 and CDR2: SGHTA and FQGTGA. The CDR3 covers 15 residues. V lost 1 base and J lost 2; bases outside the gene matches: 5. CDR3 amino acids: CASSLRDSETYEQYF. The CDR3 nucleotides read TGTGCCAGCAGCTTAAGGGACAGCGAGACCTACGAGCAGTACTTC. The complete variable domain, with remaining parts taken from reference TRBV7-3 and TRBJ2-7, reads GAGVSQTPSNKVTEKGKYVELRCDPISGHTALYWYRQSLGQGPEFLIYFQGTGAADDSGLPNDRFFAVRPEGSVSTLKIQRTERGDSAVYLCASSLRDSETYEQYFGPGTRLTVT.

The CDR3: CASSLGINTEAFF. In DNA, the CDR3 is TGTGCCAGCAGCTTAGGGATCAACACTGAAGCTTTCTTT. The genes are TRBV7-2 and TRBJ1-1; D gene unclear. CDR3 length: 13 amino acids. Trimming pared 1 base from V and 2 bases from J, leaving 5 bases between. Germline V CDR1 and CDR2: SGHTA, FQGNSA.

V and J are TRBV9 and TRBJ1-3; D is perhaps TRBD1 (6 bases). Germline loops: CDR1 SGDLS, CDR2 YYNGEE. The CDR3 covers 15 residues. Trimming left V 3 bases short and J 0 bases short, with 10 bases between. For the CDR3, the DNA is TGTGCCAGCAGCGAGAGACAGGACTCTGGAAACACCATATATTTT. Its protein is CASSERQDSGNTIYF.

V and J are TRBV6-5 and TRBJ2-7; 10 nucleotides match TRBD2. V lost 7 bases to trimming and J lost 0 bases; unmatched junction nucleotides: 3. The CDR3 extends over 14 amino acids. Germline CDR1 is MNHEY and CDR2 is SVGAGI. CDR3 protein: CASTRTSGSYEQYF. The DNA of the CDR3 is TGTGCCAGCACCAGGACTAGCGGCTCCTACGAGCAGTACTTC.

The chain carries TRBV29-1 and TRBJ2-7; D uncertain. CDR3 size: 12 residues. V was cut by 4 bases and J by 4 bases, with 11 bases left in between. Per germline, CDR1 SQVTM and CDR2 ANQGSEA. The CDR3 DNA reads TGCAGCGTTGGCGAAGCCCGATACGAGCAGTACTTC. Protein: CSVGEARYEQYF.

The gene calls are TRBV29-1 and TRBJ1-2, with D maybe TRBD1 (6 bases). V was cut by 6 bases and J by 6 bases, with 14 bases left in between. CDR1 is SQVTM, CDR2 ANQGSEA, per germline. The CDR3 is made up of 12 amino acids. The CDR3 DNA reads TGCAGCGTCAACAGGGACCTGGATGGCTACACCTTC. Its translation is CSVNRDLDGYTF.

This chain connects TRBV30 to TRBJ2-1, with D possibly being TRBD2 (5 bases). V was pared by 2 bases and J by 0 bases, with 11 bases between. This CDR3 comprises 15 residues. In germline, CDR1 is GTSNPN, CDR2 SVGIG (reference sequence). The CDR3 DNA reads TGTGCCTGGAGTAGCGGATTCGGCTCCTACAATGAGCAGTTCTTC. This gives the protein CAWSSGFGSYNEQFF.

V gene TRBV5-1 combines with J gene TRBJ2-5, with 10 bases fitting TRBD1. Germline CDR1 reads SGHRS; CDR2 reads YFSETQ. The CDR3 has 15 residues. The junction had 10 bases not matched to a gene; V was cut back by 6 bases and J by 5 bases. For the CDR3, the DNA is TGCGCCAGCAAGGAGGGACAGGGGCCAAGGGAGACCCAGTACTTC. Translating it yields CASKEGQGPRETQYF.

This sequence joins TRBV5-1 and TRBJ2-7, with a tentative D call TRBD1 (6 bases). Germline V CDR1 and CDR2: SGHRS, YFSETQ. The CDR3 length is 14 residues. V was clipped by 0 bases and J by 3 bases, with 10 bases between them. The DNA for the CDR3 is TGCGCCAGCAGCTTGGGGACAGAGTTCTACGAGCAGTACTTC. Amino acids: CASSLGTEFYEQYF.

This clone was seen only once. This chain links TRBV7-2 with TRBJ1-1, with a possible D match to TRBD1 (5 bases). V lost 2 bases, J lost 5 bases, and 15 bases lay in between. This CDR3 is built from 15 residues. The germline V gene encodes CDR1 SGHTA and CDR2 FQGNSA. The DNA of the CDR3 is TGTGCCAGCAGCTTATCCGGCCTGGGACGGACTGAAGCTTTCTTT. This sequence encodes CASSLSGLGRTEAFF.

The genes are TRBV28 and TRBJ2-3, with 9 bases identical to TRBD1. Losses at the gene ends were 3 bases for V and 0 bases for J; bases not matched to a gene: 4. Germline CDR1 and CDR2: MDHEN and SYDVKM. This CDR3 spans 16 amino acids. The CDR3 region has the DNA TGTGCCAGCAGTTTTCTCGGGACAGGGAGCACAGATACGCAGTATTTT. Protein product: CASSFLGTGSTDTQYF. The full variable domain, completed using reference TRBV28 and TRBJ2-3, is DVKVTQSSRYLVKRTGEKVFLECVQDMDHENMFWYRQDPGLGLRLIYFSYDVKMKEKGDIPEGYSVSREKKERFSLILESASTNQTSMYLCASSFLGTGSTDTQYFGPGTRLTVL.

This clone has only a few counts. The V gene is TRBV5-6, the J gene TRBJ2-4, with 11 bases identical to TRBD2. Unmatched junction bases numbered 3, after V lost 1 base and J lost 6 bases. Germline CDR1 is SGHDT and CDR2 is YYEEEE. This CDR3 spans 15 amino acids. The CDR3 sequence: CASSLTSGSTNIQYF. DNA for the CDR3: TGTGCCAGCAGCTTGACTAGCGGGAGTACAAACATTCAGTACTTC.

The chain is built from TRBV18 and TRBJ2-2; TRBD2 aligns across 10 bases. Per germline, CDR1 KGHSH and CDR2 LQKENI. The CDR3 sequence is 18 residues long. V shed 4 bases, J shed 0 bases, and the junction held 8 bases outside the gene matches. CDR3 coding DNA: TGTGCCAGCTCACGACTTGCTAGCGGGGGAGCGAACACCGGGGAGCTGTTTTTT. Amino acids: CASSRLASGGANTGELFF.

The chain employs TRBV28 and TRBJ2-7; D might be TRBD2 (5 bases). The germline V gene encodes CDR1 MDHEN and CDR2 SYDVKM. The CDR3 length is 15 residues. Trimming took 2 bases from V and 2 from J, leaving 13 bases between them. CDR3 sequence (DNA): TGTGCCAGCAGTTTAGATGCGGGCCGAGCCTACGAGCAGTACTTC. Residues: CASSLDAGRAYEQYF. The full variable domain, its missing parts supplied by reference TRBV28 and TRBJ2-7, is DVKVTQSSRYLVKRTGEKVFLECVQDMDHENMFWYRQDPGLGLRLIYFSYDVKMKEKGDIPEGYSVSREKKERFSLILESASTNQTSMYLCASSLDAGRAYEQYFGPGTRLTVT.

The chain recombines TRBV29-1 with TRBJ2-3, with unresolved D. The CDR3 is 17 amino acids. Germline V CDR1 and CDR2: SQVTM, ANQGSEA. V lost 0 bases and J lost 2, with 18 bases in between. CDR3 nucleotide sequence: TGCAGCGTTGAAGATCAGTACGTGGCGGATAACACAGATACGCAGTATTTT. Amino acids: CSVEDQYVADNTDTQYF.

V and J are TRBV7-9 and TRBJ1-2; D gene ambiguous. CDR1 and CDR2 from the germline V gene are SEHNR and FQNEAQ (reference sequence). Between the trimmed V and J ends, which lost 5 bases and 8 bases, there was a span of 9 bases. The CDR3 contains 11 residues. The CDR3: CASSPSWGYTF. CDR3 coding DNA: TGTGCCAGCAGCCCCTCTTGGGGCTACACCTTC.

V gene TRBV2 combines with J gene TRBJ1-5, with 10 positions matching TRBD1. The CDR3 totals 14 residues. With V trimmed by 5 bases and J by 6 bases, 4 bases remained unmatched. Per germline, CDR1 SNHLY and CDR2 FYNNEI. The CDR3 protein is CASSPDRGSQPQHF. In DNA, the CDR3 is TGTGCCAGCAGTCCGGACAGGGGGTCTCAGCCCCAGCATTTT.

The V gene is TRBV27, the J gene TRBJ2-7, with 12 positions matching TRBD2. Germline V gene data show CDR1 as MNHEY and CDR2 as SMNVEV (reference sequence). This CDR3 contains 16 residues. V lost 8 bases to trimming and J lost 4 bases; unmatched junction nucleotides: 12. The CDR3 protein is CASLKLTSGRLYEQYF. The CDR3 nucleotides are TGTGCCAGCCTCAAGTTGACTAGCGGGAGATTGTACGAGCAGTACTTC.

This clone was detected only once. This rearrangement joins TRBV6-5 to TRBJ2-5; TRBD2 is a possible D gene (5 bases). CDR1 and CDR2 from the germline V gene are MNHEY and SVGAGI. The ends were cut back, 0 bases at V and 5 bases at J, with 10 bases in the middle. The CDR3 consists of 14 residues. CDR3: CASSYSEQRETQYF. As DNA, the CDR3 is TGTGCCAGCAGTTACTCTGAGCAGCGGGAGACCCAGTACTTC.

The chain links TRBV7-9 to TRBJ2-7; either TRBD1 or TRBD2 may fit D (5 bases each). CDR1 and CDR2 (germline): SEHNR, FQNEAQ (reference sequence). The CDR3 is 12 residues long. V gave up 4 bases and J gave up 3 bases, with 7 bases separating them. CDR3 DNA: TGTGCCAGCAGCTGGGGGAACTACGAGCAGTACTTC. Translated: CASSWGNYEQYF.

This chain connects TRBV19 to TRBJ2-7; possible D gene TRBD2, 6 bases. Germline V gives CDR1 LNHDA, CDR2 SQIVND (reference sequence). The CDR3 covers 15 residues. Trimming stripped 7 bases from V and 3 bases from J, with 19 bases between. The CDR3 loop is CASTARSGGLYEQYF. The CDR3 nucleotides read TGTGCCAGTACTGCCCGATCCGGGGGACTCTACGAGCAGTACTTC.

This clone has a handful of counts. The chain combines TRBV28 with TRBJ2-1; 10 bases line up with TRBD2. The CDR3 has 14 amino acids. Germline V gives CDR1 MDHEN, CDR2 SYDVKM. V gave up 6 bases and J gave up 4 bases; unmatched junction bases: 3. The CDR3 coding sequence is TGTGCCAGCAGGAAGCGGGAGGGGTACAATGAGCAGTTCTTC. Encoded protein: CASRKREGYNEQFF.

V and J are TRBV25-1 and TRBJ2-3, with D possibly TRBD1 on 6 matching bases. Trimming shortened V by 4 bases and J by 7 bases, and 24 bases separated the two germline ends. The CDR3 contains 17 residues. Germline CDR1 and CDR2: MGHDK and SYGVNS. The CDR3 region has the DNA TGTGCCAGCAGTGCATGGGGACATGACCCAAGGAGTAATACGCAGTATTTT. Its protein product is CASSAWGHDPRSNTQYF.

In its sample, this clone was seen a few times. J is TRBJ1-3 and V is TRBV9; D is unclear. Germline values: CDR1 SGDLS, CDR2 YYNGEE. The CDR3 sequence is 17 residues long. V gave up 2 bases and J gave up 4 bases, with 19 bases separating them. DNA for the CDR3: TGTGCCAGCAGCGTTACGGCCTCCGGCAGAGCGGGAAACACCATATATTTT. It encodes CASSVTASGRAGNTIYF. Together with reference TRBV9 and TRBJ1-3, the CDR3 gives the full variable domain: DSGVTQTPKHLITATGQRVTLRCSPRSGDLSVYWYQQSLDQGLQFLIQYYNGEERAKGNILERFSAQQFPDLHSELNLSSLELGDSALYFCASSVTASGRAGNTIYFGEGSWLTVV.

V and J are TRBV28 and TRBJ1-1; 8 bases map to TRBD1. Trimming cost V 4 bases and J 11 bases; bases outside gene matches: 6. CDR3 size: 12 residues. The germline V gene has CDR1 MDHEN and CDR2 SYDVKM. For the CDR3, the DNA is TGTGCCAGCAGTTCACGGACAGGGAAGGCTTTCTTT. This gives the protein CASSSRTGKAFF.

The V gene is TRBV28, the J gene TRBJ1-5; D possibly corresponds to TRBD1 (5 bases). CDR3 length equals 15 residues. Germline values: CDR1 MDHEN, CDR2 SYDVKM. Trimming took 5 bases from V and 5 from J, leaving 16 bases between them. The CDR3 DNA follows: TGTGCCAGCAGTACCCCGGGACGGGAAGATCAGCCCCAGCATTTT. Its translation is CASSTPGREDQPQHF.